A selection of T cell receptor beta chains follows, all from one sample in a study of blood T cell repertoires in COVID-19. Profiling relied on immunoSEQ multiplex PCR, and the TCRdb table lists in-frame clones only, not all of them. The sample lists approximately 140,000 clones; more than 70% were seen once. The sequencing input was peripheral blood. The source of these receptors is a man aged 55 to 70 with active or convalescent COVID-19. Each CDR3 is given with its conserved first and last residue. The D gene is left open where the match is weak. Only part of the rows carry a size: once, few, many, or a class if the clone is expanded.

>-|14|-|TRBJ2-2|TRBV9
CASRGAINTGELFF
TGTGCCAGCAGGGGAGCTATTAACACCGGGGAGCTGTTTTTT
>TRBD1|20|-|TRBJ1-5|TRBV3-1/TRBV3-2
CASTPTGQGGSYLSNQPQHF
TGTGCCAGTACACCAACTGGACAGGGGGGATCTTACCTTAGCAATCAGCCCCAGCATTTT
>-|15|-|TRBJ1-1|TRBV14
CASSQGIGVWTEAFF
TGTGCCAGCAGCCAAGGAATAGGGGTTTGGACTGAAGCTTTCTTT
>TRBD1|13|few|TRBJ1-2|TRBV19
CASSGTGTYGYTF
TGTGCCAGTTCCGGGACAGGGACCTATGGCTACACCTTC
>-|13|once|TRBJ1-1|TRBV24-1
CATSDADGKEAFF
TGTGCCACCAGTGACGCCGACGGGAAAGAAGCTTTCTTT
>TRBD2|14|-|TRBJ2-1|TRBV27
CASSLAGGGYEQFF
TGTGCCAGCAGCTTAGCGGGAGGTGGGTATGAGCAGTTCTTC
>TRBD1|13|-|TRBJ1-2|TRBV16
CASSLGTGYGYTF
TGTGCCAGCAGCCTCGGGACAGGGTATGGCTACACCTTC
>TRBD2|19|-|TRBJ2-3|TRBV24-1
CATSDFSGGSGGMGDTQYF
TGTGCCACCAGTGATTTCTCGGGAGGTAGCGGGGGAATGGGAGATACGCAGTATTTT
>TRBD2|17|-|TRBJ2-1|TRBV11-3
CASSLGGLAVSYNEQFF
TGTGCCAGCAGCTTAGGTGGACTAGCGGTCTCCTACAATGAGCAGTTCTTC
>TRBD1|12|once|TRBJ1-1|TRBV30
CAWSPRGDEAFF
TGTGCCTGGAGTCCCAGGGGGGATGAAGCTTTCTTT
>-|13|few|TRBJ2-1|TRBV7-2
CASRDYSYNEQFF
TGTGCCAGCAGGGACTACTCCTACAATGAGCAGTTCTTC
>TRBD1|13|-|TRBJ2-1|TRBV12-3/TRBV12-4
CASSKGQYYEQFF
TGTGCCAGCAGCAAGGGACAGTACTATGAGCAGTTCTTC
>-|13|-|TRBJ1-4|TRBV28
CASSLRTIKKLFF
TGTGCCAGCAGTTTAAGGACAATCAAAAAACTGTTTTTT
>-|13|-|TRBJ2-3|TRBV4-2
CASSQRVTDTQYF
TGTGCCAGCAGCCAGAGGGTCACAGATACGCAGTATTTT
>-|14|-|TRBJ2-5|TRBV6-2/TRBV6-3
CASSYSYRVETQYF
TGTGCCAGCAGTTACTCTTACAGGGTGGAGACCCAGTACTTC
>-|21|-|TRBJ2-2|TRBV3-1/TRBV3-2
CASSQEGIKDSPTMATGELFF
TGTGCCAGCAGCCAAGAAGGTATTAAGGACAGTCCTACGATGGCCACCGGGGAGCTGTTTTTT
>TRBD1|17|few|TRBJ1-4|TRBV27
CASRPTGTSVTNEKLFF
TGTGCCAGCAGGCCGACAGGGACTTCAGTAACTAATGAAAAACTGTTTTTT
>-|12|-|TRBJ2-1|TRBV30
CAWSWEVSEQFF
TGTGCCTGGAGTTGGGAGGTTAGCGAGCAGTTCTTC
>TRBD2|18|-|TRBJ2-3|TRBV7-2
CASSLAAATSGRRDTQYF
TGTGCCAGCAGCTTAGCGGCGGCCACTAGCGGGAGAAGGGATACGCAGTATTTT
>-|15|-|TRBJ1-2|TRBV24-1
CATSDRRGDAWGYTF
TGTGCCACCAGTGACCGCCGGGGGGATGCCTGGGGCTACACCTTC
>-|15|-|TRBJ1-3|TRBV2
CASSEVTSSGNTIYF
TGTGCCAGCAGTGAGGTCACAAGCTCTGGAAACACCATATATTTT
>-|11|-|TRBJ2-5|TRBV10-2
CASSPQETQYF
TGCGCCAGCAGCCCTCAAGAGACCCAGTACTTC
>TRBD1|14|-|TRBJ1-4|TRBV18
CASSAGQGGEKLFF
TGTGCCAGCTCAGCAGGACAGGGGGGTGAAAAACTGTTTTTT
>TRBD2|16|once|TRBJ2-1|TRBV18
CASSPGTSGLSGEQFF
TGTGCCAGCTCACCGGGGACTAGCGGGCTCTCTGGGGAGCAGTTCTTC
>TRBD2|16|-|TRBJ2-1|TRBV18
CASSEQLAGGEIEQFF
TGTGCCAGCTCAGAACAACTAGCGGGAGGAGAAATTGAGCAGTTCTTC
>TRBD2|19|-|TRBJ2-2|TRBV4-2
CASSQEGGGTSGSGGELFF
TGTGCCAGCAGCCAAGAGGGAGGGGGGACTAGCGGGAGCGGCGGGGAGCTGTTTTTT
>-|15|-|TRBJ2-1|TRBV10-3
CAIRGDSPGRNEQFF
TGTGCCATCAGGGGGGACTCGCCGGGTAGGAATGAGCAGTTCTTC
>TRBD1|14|once|TRBJ1-1|TRBV6-5
CASSYGTANTEAFF
TGTGCCAGCAGTTATGGGACAGCGAACACTGAAGCTTTCTTT
>-|14|-|TRBJ2-7|TRBV9
CASSVDGLRGEQYF
TGTGCCAGCAGCGTAGACGGTCTTAGGGGAGAGCAGTACTTC